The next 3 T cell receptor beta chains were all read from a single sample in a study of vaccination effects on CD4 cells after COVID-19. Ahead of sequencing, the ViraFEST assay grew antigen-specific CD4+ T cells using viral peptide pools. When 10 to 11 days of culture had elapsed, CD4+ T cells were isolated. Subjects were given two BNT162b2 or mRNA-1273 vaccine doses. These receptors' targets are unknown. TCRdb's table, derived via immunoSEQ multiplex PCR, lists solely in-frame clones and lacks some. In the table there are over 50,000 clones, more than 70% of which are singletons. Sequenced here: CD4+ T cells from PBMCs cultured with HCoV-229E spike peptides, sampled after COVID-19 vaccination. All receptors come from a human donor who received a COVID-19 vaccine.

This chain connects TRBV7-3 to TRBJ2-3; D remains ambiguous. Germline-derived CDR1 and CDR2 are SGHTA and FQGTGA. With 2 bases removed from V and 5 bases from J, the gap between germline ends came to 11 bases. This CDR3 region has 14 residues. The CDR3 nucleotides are TGTGCCAGCAGCTTAGAAGTTTGGGGAGATACGCAGTATTTT. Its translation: CASSLEVWGDTQYF. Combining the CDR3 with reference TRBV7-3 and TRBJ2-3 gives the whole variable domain GAGVSQTPSNKVTEKGKYVELRCDPISGHTALYWYRQSLGQGPEFLIYFQGTGAADDSGLPNDRFFAVRPEGSVSTLKIQRTERGDSAVYLCASSLEVWGDTQYFGPGTRLTVL.

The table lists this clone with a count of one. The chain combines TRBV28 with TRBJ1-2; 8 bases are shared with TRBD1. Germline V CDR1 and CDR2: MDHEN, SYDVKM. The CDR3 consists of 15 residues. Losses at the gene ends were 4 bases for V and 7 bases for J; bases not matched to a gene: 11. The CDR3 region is CASSSGQGGDFGYTF. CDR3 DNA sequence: TGTGCCAGCAGTTCCGGACAGGGAGGTGATTTTGGCTACACCTTC.

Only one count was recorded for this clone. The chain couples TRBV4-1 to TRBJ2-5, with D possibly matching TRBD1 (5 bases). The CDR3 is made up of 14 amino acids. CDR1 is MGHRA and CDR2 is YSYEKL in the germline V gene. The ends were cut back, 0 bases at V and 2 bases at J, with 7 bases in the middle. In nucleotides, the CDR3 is TGCGCCAGCAGCCAAGATCGACAGCAAGAGACCCAGTACTTC. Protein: CASSQDRQQETQYF.